Included here is one T cell receptor beta chain sequence, with context. The antigen is not known. The data derive from a study of tumor-infiltrating lymphocytes in localized non-small cell lung cancer. Clones were sequenced by immunoSEQ multiplex PCR, and TCRdb holds only the in-frame ones, with some missing. This table holds roughly 6,200 clones, 70% to 80% found once. From germline, CDR1 is SGHRS and CDR2 YFSETQ. The CDR3 spans 15 residues. V was clipped by 1 base and J by 7 bases, with 15 bases between them. Study-level findings and limits: T-cell fraction did not differ between immunotypes IM1 and IM2.

Sequenced: uninvolved lung tissue not adjacent to the tumor. This sequence was found in a human donor with non-small cell lung cancer. The V and J genes are TRBV5-1 and TRBJ2-1; D may match TRBD1 or TRBD2 (7 bases each). The CDR3: CASSLRPGGGNEQFF. CDR3 coding DNA: TGCGCCAGCAGCTTGAGGCCAGGGGGGGGGAATGAGCAGTTCTTC.